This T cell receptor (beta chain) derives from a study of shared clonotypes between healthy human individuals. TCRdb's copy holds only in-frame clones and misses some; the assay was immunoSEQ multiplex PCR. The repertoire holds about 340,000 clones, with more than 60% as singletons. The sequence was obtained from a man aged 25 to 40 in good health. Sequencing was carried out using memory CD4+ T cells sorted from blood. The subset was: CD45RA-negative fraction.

Here the CDR3 reads CASSQQGGDTQYF. The CDR3 coding sequence is TGCGCCAGCAGCCAGCAGGGAGGGGATACGCAGTATTTT. The chain recombines TRBV5-1 with TRBJ2-3; 7 bases are a match to TRBD2. The J segment lost 6 bases and the V segment lost 4 bases, leaving 5 bases of the junction unmatched. The CDR3 sequence is 13 residues long. The germline CDR1 and CDR2 sequences are SGHRS and YFSETQ.